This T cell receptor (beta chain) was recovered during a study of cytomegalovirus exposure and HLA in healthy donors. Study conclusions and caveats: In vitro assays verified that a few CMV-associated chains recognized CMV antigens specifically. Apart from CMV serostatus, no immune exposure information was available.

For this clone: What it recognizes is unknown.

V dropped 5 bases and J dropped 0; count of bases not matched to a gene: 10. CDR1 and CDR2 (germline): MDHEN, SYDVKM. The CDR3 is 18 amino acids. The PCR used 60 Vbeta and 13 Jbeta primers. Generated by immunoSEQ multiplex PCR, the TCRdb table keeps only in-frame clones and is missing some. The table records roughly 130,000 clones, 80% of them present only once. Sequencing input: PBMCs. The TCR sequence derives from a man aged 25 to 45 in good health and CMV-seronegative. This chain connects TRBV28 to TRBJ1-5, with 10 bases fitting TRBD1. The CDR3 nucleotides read TGTGCCAGCAGTGGGCCAGACAGGGGGCAAGTTAGCAATCAGCCCCAGCATTTT. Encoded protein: CASSGPDRGQVSNQPQHF.